The rows below give T cell receptor beta chains drawn from one sample of a study of vaccination and CD4 T cells after COVID-19. The antigens these receptors bind are not known. TCRdb reanalysed the PCR reads using MiXCR and keeps one entry per CDR3 protein. This table has some 3,000 distinct CDR3 sequences, roughly 29% appearing once. Source material: CD4+ T cells from blood, cultured in vitro. These receptors were obtained from a human donor in good health. Each CDR3 is given with its conserved first and last residue. The D gene is left open where the match is weak. A clone size is listed for some rows: how often the clone was seen (once, few, many), or a class if it is expanded.

>large|TRBJ1-1|TRBV20-1|TRBD1
TGCACTGCAGGGGGAGCTTTCTTT
CTAGGAFF
>few|TRBJ1-6|TRBV27|TRBD1
TGTGCCAGCAGTTTAGATTGGACAGGGAGATCACCCCTCCACTTT
CASSLDWTGRSPLHF
>few|TRBJ1-5|TRBV18|TRBD1
TGTGCCAGCTCGCGACAGGGAAGTCAGCCCCAGCATTTT
CASSRQGSQPQHF
>NA|TRBJ2-7|TRBV27|NA
TGTGCCAGCGGACTCCCCGCCCAGGGCTACGAGCAGTACTTC
CASGLPAQGYEQYF
>NA|TRBJ1-6|TRBV5-1|NA
TGCGCCAGCAGCTTGGAAAGCGCAGGGACTAATTCACCCCTCCACTTT
CASSLESAGTNSPLHF
>few|TRBJ2-2|TRBV7-7|TRBD2
TGTGCTAGCAGCCTAACTATAGCGGGAGGGCCCGGGGAGCTGTTTTTT
CASSLTIAGGPGELFF
>NA|TRBJ1-2|TRBV6-2/TRBV6-3|NA
TGTGCCAGCAGCCGACCGGGCCTTCACCGGGGCTACACCTTC
CASSRPGLHRGYTF
>few|TRBJ1-5|TRBV5-8|NA
TGTGCCAGCAGCGCTGCCAGGCGGGAACAGCCCCAGCATTTT
CASSAARREQPQHF
>few|TRBJ2-7|TRBV30|NA
TGTGCCTGGAGTGTAGTACAGGGCCACGAGCAGTACTTC
CAWSVVQGHEQYF
>few|TRBJ2-3|TRBV19|TRBD2
TGTGCCAGTAGTAGCGGACTAGCGGGTAGCACAGATACGCAGTATTTT
CASSSGLAGSTDTQYF
>NA|TRBJ2-7|TRBV28|TRBD2
TGTGCCAGCAGTTTGGGGGGGGTCCTTGGCCACGAGCAGTACTTC
CASSLGGVLGHEQYF
>few|TRBJ1-2|TRBV20-1|TRBD1
TGCAGTGCTAGTGGGGGCGCAGGGGGCAACTATGGCTACACCTTC
CSASGGAGGNYGYTF
>few|TRBJ1-1|TRBV6-5|NA
TGTGCCAGCAGTTATCCGGAGAACACTGAAGCTTTCTTT
CASSYPENTEAFF
>NA|TRBJ1-3|TRBV5-1|NA
TGCGCCAGCAGCCCCGGAACCCCGGTGAACACCATATATTTT
CASSPGTPVNTIYF
>few|TRBJ1-1|TRBV7-3|NA
TGTGCCAGCAGTCCATACGCCGGGAACACTGAAGCTTTCTTT
CASSPYAGNTEAFF
>NA|TRBJ1-6|TRBV28|TRBD1
TGTGCCAGCAGACCAGGCTCCGGGACAGGGGGCGCCCATAATTCACCCCTCCACTTT
CASRPGSGTGGAHNSPLHF
>NA|TRBJ1-6|TRBV11-2|TRBD1
TGTGCCAGCAGCTGGGACAGGGGAGATTCACCCCTCCACTTT
CASSWDRGDSPLHF
>NA|TRBJ2-7|TRBV7-9|TRBD2
TGTGCCAGCAGCTTTAGCGGGAGGGTTTACGAGCAGTACTTC
CASSFSGRVYEQYF
>NA|TRBJ2-7|TRBV20-1|NA
TGCAGTGCTAGAGCCTGGGTGGGCCCCTACGAGCAGTACTTC
CSARAWVGPYEQYF
>few|TRBJ2-3|TRBV20-1|NA
TGCAGTGCCTCCGGACTGGATACGCAGTATTTT
CSASGLDTQYF
>NA|TRBJ2-1|TRBV9|TRBD2
TGTGCCAGCAGCACGGGACTAGCGGGAGTGTCGTTCTTC
CASSTGLAGVSFF
>NA|TRBJ1-5|TRBV5-1|TRBD1
TGCGCCAGCAGCTCCCGCCGGGGACAGGGGGTTTATAGCAATCAGCCCCAGCATTTT
CASSSRRGQGVYSNQPQHF
>few|TRBJ2-4|TRBV5-4|TRBD2
TGTGCCAGCAGCCCGGGAGGGACTAGCGGGGATGGGATTCAGTACTTC
CASSPGGTSGDGIQYF
>NA|TRBJ1-6|TRBV28|NA
TGTGCCAGCAGTCCCGCAGGAGGGGAAAGTTCACCCCTCCACTTT
CASSPAGGESSPLHF
>few|TRBJ1-3|TRBV28|TRBD1
TGTGCCAGCAGAGGGAGAAGGACAGGTTGGAACACCATATATTTT
CASRGRRTGWNTIYF
>once|TRBJ1-1|TRBV5-6|NA
TGTGCCAGCAGCCCACGAGGTAGGGGCAACACTGAAGCTTTCTTT
CASSPRGRGNTEAFF
>few|TRBJ2-3|TRBV20-1|NA
TGCAGTGCCCGCTTGGGGAGCACAGATACGCAGTATTTT
CSARLGSTDTQYF
>NA|TRBJ1-5|TRBV10-2|NA
TGCGCCAGCAGAGAAGTGCCCAATCAGCCCCAGCATTTT
CASREVPNQPQHF
>NA|TRBJ2-2|TRBV18|TRBD2
TGTGCCAGCTCACCATTGAGCGGGGAAGACACCGGGGAGCTGTTTTTT
CASSPLSGEDTGELFF
>few|TRBJ1-2|TRBV30|NA
TGTGCCTGGAGTTTAACGAGGGACTATGGCTACACCTTC
CAWSLTRDYGYTF
>NA|TRBJ1-2|TRBV20-1|NA
TGCAGTGCTAGAGTCGGCAGCCCCATTTATGGCTACACCTTC
CSARVGSPIYGYTF
>NA|TRBJ2-3|TRBV2|NA
TGTGCCAGCAGTGAAGTCGCTTCTAGCACAGATACGCAGTATTTT
CASSEVASSTDTQYF
>few|TRBJ2-7|TRBV30|NA
TGTGCCTCTACGTACCAGTCCTCTTTGGGGGAGCAGTACTTC
CASTYQSSLGEQYF
>NA|TRBJ2-7|TRBV28|TRBD2
TGTGCCAGCAGTTTATTTGCGGGAGGGGCCTACGAGCAGTACTTC
CASSLFAGGAYEQYF
>hyperexpanded|TRBJ1-1|TRBV30|NA
TGTGCCTGGAGGTCAGGGAACACTGAAGCTTTCTTT
CAWRSGNTEAFF
>NA|TRBJ1-2|TRBV16|NA
TGTGCCAGTAGGAGGGACCCTGGCTACACCTTC
CASRRDPGYTF
>few|TRBJ1-5|TRBV6-5|NA
TGTGCCAGCAGTTACTCTCCGGACCCCCAACCCAATCAGCCCCAGCATTTT
CASSYSPDPQPNQPQHF
>NA|TRBJ2-5|TRBV7-8|NA
TGTGCCAGCAGAGGTGGCCAAGAGACCCAGTACTTC
CASRGGQETQYF
>few|TRBJ2-7|TRBV7-3|TRBD2
TGTGCCAGCAGCTTTCTAGCGGGGGGAACCTACGAGCAGTACTTC
CASSFLAGGTYEQYF
>NA|TRBJ2-1|TRBV27|TRBD2
TGTGCCAGCAGTTTGACTAGCGGTTCCTACAATGAGCAGTTCTTC
CASSLTSGSYNEQFF
>NA|TRBJ2-5|TRBV10-3|NA
TGTGCCATCAGAGACGGAGAACTTTCGCGGACCCAGTACTTC
CAIRDGELSRTQYF
>NA|TRBJ2-2|TRBV6-2/TRBV6-3|NA
TGTGCCAGCAGTTACTCACGTGGGGGGCCCGTCACCGGGGAGCTGTTTTTT
CASSYSRGGPVTGELFF
>NA|TRBJ2-7|TRBV10-3|TRBD1
TGTGCCATCAGTGGTAGTGGGACAGTATCCTACGAGCAGTACTTC
CAISGSGTVSYEQYF
>few|TRBJ2-1|TRBV19|NA
TGTGCCAGTAGTATGTTCGGGACGCCCTACAATGAGCAGTTCTTC
CASSMFGTPYNEQFF
>NA|TRBJ2-1|TRBV6-2/TRBV6-3|TRBD2
TGTGCCAGCAGTCGACGAGGGAGGTTGACTAGCGGTGAGCAGTTCTTC
CASSRRGRLTSGEQFF
>NA|TRBJ2-7|TRBV18|TRBD1
TGTGCCAGCTCACCTCCCGGGACAGGGGCCGTCTACGAGCAGTACTTC
CASSPPGTGAVYEQYF